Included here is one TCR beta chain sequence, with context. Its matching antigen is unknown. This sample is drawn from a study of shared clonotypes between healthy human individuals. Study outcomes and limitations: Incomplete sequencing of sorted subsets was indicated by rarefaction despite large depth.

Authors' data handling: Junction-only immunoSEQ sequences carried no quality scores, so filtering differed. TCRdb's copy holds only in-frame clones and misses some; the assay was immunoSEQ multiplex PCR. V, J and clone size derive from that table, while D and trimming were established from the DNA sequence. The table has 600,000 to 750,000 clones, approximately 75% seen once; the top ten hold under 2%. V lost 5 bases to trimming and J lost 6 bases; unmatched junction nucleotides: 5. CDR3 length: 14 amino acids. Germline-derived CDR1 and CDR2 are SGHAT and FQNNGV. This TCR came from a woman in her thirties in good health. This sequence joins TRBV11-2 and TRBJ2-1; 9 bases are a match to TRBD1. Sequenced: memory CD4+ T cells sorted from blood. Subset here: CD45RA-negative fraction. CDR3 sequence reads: CASSRGQGFNEQFF. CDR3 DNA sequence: TGTGCCAGCAGCCGGGGACAGGGTTTCAATGAGCAGTTCTTC.